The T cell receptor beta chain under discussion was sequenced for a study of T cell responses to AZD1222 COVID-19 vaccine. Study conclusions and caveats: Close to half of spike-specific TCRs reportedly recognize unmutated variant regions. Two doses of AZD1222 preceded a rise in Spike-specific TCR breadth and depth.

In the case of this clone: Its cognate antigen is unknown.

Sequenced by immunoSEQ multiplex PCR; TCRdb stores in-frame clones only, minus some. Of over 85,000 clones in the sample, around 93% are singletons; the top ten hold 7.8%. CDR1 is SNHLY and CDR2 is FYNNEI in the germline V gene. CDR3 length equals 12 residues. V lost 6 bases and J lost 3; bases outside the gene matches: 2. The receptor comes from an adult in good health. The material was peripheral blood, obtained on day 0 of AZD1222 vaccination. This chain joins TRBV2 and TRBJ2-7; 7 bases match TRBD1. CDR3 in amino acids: CASRGDSYEQYF. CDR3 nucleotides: TGTGCCAGCAGGGGGGACAGCTACGAGCAGTACTTC.